This is a list of T cell receptor beta chains from one sample in a study of blood T cell repertoires in COVID-19. TCRdb keeps only in-frame clones here, not all; method: immunoSEQ multiplex PCR. Of 150,000 to 200,000 clones listed, 87% are singletons. The sample consisted of PBMCs or T cells enriched from blood (not recorded which). The receptors shown here come from a woman in her twenties or thirties who had recovered from COVID-19. Both conserved end residues are part of each CDR3. A D gene is named only where the DNA matches it firmly. Not all rows give a size; the values are once, few, many and, for expanded clones, a class.

CDR3,DNA,size,D,J,V
CASSSQPQVEDIQYF,TGTGCCAGTAGTAGCCAGCCCCAAGTTGAGGACATTCAGTACTTC,once,NA,TRBJ2-4,TRBV19
CASSLSLAGVEQFF,TGTGCCAGCAGTTTATCTCTAGCCGGGGTTGAGCAGTTCTTC,NA,NA,TRBJ2-1,TRBV28
CASSLTFSGNTIYF,TGCGCCAGCAGCTTGACATTCTCTGGAAACACCATATATTTT,NA,NA,TRBJ1-3,TRBV5-1
CASDKSLLGSPLHF,TGTGCCAGCGACAAGTCCCTGCTGGGCTCACCCCTCCACTTT,NA,NA,TRBJ1-6,TRBV6-5
CASSLDRLYNEQFF,TGTGCCAGCAGTTTGGACAGGTTATACAATGAGCAGTTCTTC,NA,TRBD1,TRBJ2-1,TRBV27
CATSDGEREKGEQFF,TGTGCCACCAGTGATGGGGAGCGGGAGAAAGGGGAGCAGTTCTTC,NA,TRBD2,TRBJ2-1,TRBV24-1
CASSPGLGGAQDYGYTF,TGTGCCAGCTCACCAGGGCTAGGGGGCGCGCAGGACTATGGCTACACCTTC,once,TRBD1,TRBJ1-2,TRBV18
CASSLTGGVVGETQYF,TGTGCCAGCAGTCTGACAGGGGGCGTAGTGGGAGAGACCCAGTACTTC,NA,TRBD1,TRBJ2-5,TRBV28
CASSETGLSNQPQHF,TGTGCCAGCAGTGAGACAGGGCTGAGCAATCAGCCCCAGCATTTT,NA,TRBD1,TRBJ1-5,TRBV6-1
CASSQDLPEGEQYF,TGTGCCAGCAGCCAAGATCTGCCGGAGGGAGAGCAGTACTTC,NA,NA,TRBJ2-7,TRBV4-2
CASSQSLGLGVETQYF,TGTGCCAGCAGCCAATCTCTCGGGCTGGGAGTAGAGACCCAGTACTTC,NA,NA,TRBJ2-5,TRBV4-2
CASRDQGRTNTGELFF,TGTGCCAGCCGAGACCAGGGCAGAACGAACACCGGGGAGCTGTTTTTT,once,NA,TRBJ2-2,TRBV19
CASSHQDRSYEQYF,TGTGCCAGCAGCCACCAGGACAGATCCTACGAGCAGTACTTC,few,NA,TRBJ2-7,TRBV4-2
CASSPPGQAEAFF,TGTGCCAGCAGTCCGCCTGGCCAGGCTGAAGCTTTCTTT,NA,NA,TRBJ1-1,TRBV27
CASSSVGQGAGNTIYF,TGTGCCAGCAGTTCCGTCGGACAGGGGGCTGGAAACACCATATATTTT,NA,TRBD1,TRBJ1-3,TRBV6-2/TRBV6-3
CASLRREGNRPLGDTQYF,TGTGCCAGCCTCCGCCGGGAGGGCAATCGCCCATTGGGAGATACGCAGTATTTT,once,TRBD2,TRBJ2-3,TRBV11-3
CASSSIENQPQHF,TGTGCCAGCAGTTCGATCGAGAACCAGCCCCAGCATTTT,NA,NA,TRBJ1-5,TRBV6-5
CATSGGLSNQPQHF,TGTGCCACCAGTGGGGGACTGTCGAATCAGCCCCAGCATTTT,NA,NA,TRBJ1-5,TRBV24-1
CASSHMRYQETQYF,TGCGCCAGCAGTCATATGCGGTACCAAGAGACCCAGTACTTC,NA,NA,TRBJ2-5,TRBV23-1
CASSAGTSGGNSEQFF,TGTGCCAGCAGCGCAGGGACTAGCGGGGGGAACAGTGAGCAGTTCTTC,NA,TRBD2,TRBJ2-1,TRBV9
CASRAGTAYGYTF,TGTGCCAGCAGGGCGGGGACAGCCTATGGCTACACCTTC,once,TRBD1,TRBJ1-2,TRBV27
CASSIDVRSPLHF,TGTGCCAGTAGTATAGATGTCCGTTCACCCCTCCACTTT,NA,NA,TRBJ1-6,TRBV19
CASSPKGGGSQPQHF,TGTGCCAGCAGCCCAAAGGGGGGGGGCAGTCAGCCCCAGCATTTT,NA,NA,TRBJ1-5,TRBV4-2
CASSYTGSGTEAFF,TGTGCCAGCAGTTACACAGGGTCGGGCACTGAAGCTTTCTTT,few,NA,TRBJ1-1,TRBV6-2/TRBV6-3
CASSLDGQSGYGYTF,TGCGCCAGCAGCTTGGATGGACAGTCTGGCTATGGCTACACCTTC,NA,NA,TRBJ1-2,TRBV5-1
CASSYRDRNTGELFF,TGTGCCAGCAGCTACCGGGACAGGAACACCGGGGAGCTGTTTTTT,NA,TRBD1,TRBJ2-2,TRBV11-3
CASSPLGQGAQETQYF,TGTGCCAGCTCACCACTGGGACAGGGGGCACAAGAGACCCAGTACTTC,NA,TRBD1,TRBJ2-5,TRBV18
CASSLSDSGSEAFF,TGTGCCAGCAGTTTAAGTGATTCGGGGTCTGAAGCTTTCTTT,NA,NA,TRBJ1-1,TRBV27
CASSPQGVAYNSPLHF,TGTGCCAGCAGCCCTCAGGGGGTCGCCTATAATTCACCCCTCCACTTT,NA,TRBD1,TRBJ1-6,TRBV7-9
CASSPSLSPAGKAEAFF,TGTGCCAGCTCACCCTCCTTATCCCCGGCAGGGAAGGCTGAAGCTTTCTTT,NA,NA,TRBJ1-1,TRBV18
CASDSPGNTIYF,TGTGCCAGTGACAGCCCTGGAAACACCATATATTTT,NA,NA,TRBJ1-3,TRBV30
CASSYSLAGVYEQYF,TGTGCCAGCAGTTACTCACTAGCGGGAGTCTACGAGCAGTACTTC,NA,TRBD2,TRBJ2-7,TRBV6-5
CASSPGGSGGNTQYF,TGTGCCAGCAGCCCCGGTGGGTCAGGGGGGAATACGCAGTATTTT,NA,NA,TRBJ2-3,TRBV7-2
CASSQEADNEQFF,TGCGCCAGCAGCCAAGAGGCAGACAATGAGCAGTTCTTC,NA,NA,TRBJ2-1,TRBV4-3
CASSLVQGDLAKNIQYF,TGTGCCAGCAGCTTAGTCCAGGGGGACCTAGCCAAAAACATTCAGTACTTC,NA,TRBD1,TRBJ2-4,TRBV11-2
CASSPRDRGYEQYF,TGTGCCAGTAGTCCCCGGGACAGGGGTTACGAGCAGTACTTC,NA,TRBD1,TRBJ2-7,TRBV19
CASSPPPGGATGELFF,TGTGCCAGCAGCCCCCCGCCGGGGGGCGCAACCGGGGAGCTGTTTTTT,NA,NA,TRBJ2-2,TRBV11-2
CASSFPGINTGELFF,TGTGCCAGCAGCTTTCCAGGGATAAACACCGGGGAGCTGTTTTTT,NA,NA,TRBJ2-2,TRBV5-8
CAWRAVANYGYTF,TGTGCCTGGAGAGCCGTGGCTAACTATGGCTACACCTTC,NA,NA,TRBJ1-2,TRBV30
CASSLAPQGGNTIYF,TGTGCCAGCAGCTTAGCGCCACAGGGTGGAAACACCATATATTTT,NA,NA,TRBJ1-3,TRBV7-6
CATSRDSAGAGGYTF,TGTGCCACCAGCAGAGATTCGGCAGGGGCGGGTGGCTACACCTTC,NA,NA,TRBJ1-2,TRBV15
CASSSDRGEQYF,TGTGCCAGCAGCTCCGACAGGGGAGAGCAGTACTTC,NA,TRBD1,TRBJ2-7,TRBV11-1
CASSHSQGRIMNTEAFF,TGCGCCAGCAGTCATAGCCAGGGGAGAATCATGAACACTGAAGCTTTCTTT,NA,NA,TRBJ1-1,TRBV23-1
CASRTDRGGVEAFF,TGCGCCAGCAGGACGGACAGGGGGGGAGTTGAAGCTTTCTTT,NA,TRBD1,TRBJ1-1,TRBV5-1
CASSAGDRGRSGANVLTF,TGCGCCAGCAGCGCAGGGGACAGGGGGCGGTCTGGGGCCAACGTCCTGACTTTC,NA,TRBD1,TRBJ2-6,TRBV5-1
CASSGEKLFF,TGTGCCAGCAGCGGGGAAAAACTGTTTTTT,NA,NA,TRBJ1-4,TRBV19
CASSVAIAGDQETQYF,TGTGCCAGCAGCGTAGCTATCGCGGGAGACCAAGAGACCCAGTACTTC,NA,TRBD2,TRBJ2-5,TRBV9
CASSQQSNTEAFF,TGTGCCAGCAGCCAGCAGTCGAACACTGAAGCTTTCTTT,NA,NA,TRBJ1-1,TRBV14
CSVGDSYEQYF,TGCAGTGTCGGGGATTCCTACGAGCAGTACTTC,few,NA,TRBJ2-7,TRBV20-1
CASSKMGEATLNYGYTF,TGTGCCAGCAGCAAAATGGGTGAGGCCACCCTAAACTATGGCTACACCTTC,NA,NA,TRBJ1-2,TRBV21-1
CASSPRRGTEAFF,TGTGCCAGCAGCCCCAGACGAGGGACTGAAGCTTTCTTT,NA,NA,TRBJ1-1,TRBV7-9
CASSLDSSSYNEQFF,TGTGCCAGCAGCTTGGACAGCAGCTCCTACAATGAGCAGTTCTTC,NA,NA,TRBJ2-1,TRBV11-2
CASSFGTVKQPQHF,TGTGCCAGTAGTTTCGGGACAGTAAAGCAGCCCCAGCATTTT,NA,TRBD1,TRBJ1-5,TRBV19
CASNPGGQGRPGELFF,TGTGCCAGCAACCCCGGGGGGCAGGGCCGTCCCGGGGAGCTGTTTTTT,NA,NA,TRBJ2-2,TRBV5-4
CASSVIGGSEAFF,TGTGCCAGCAGCGTAATTGGCGGCAGTGAAGCTTTCTTT,NA,NA,TRBJ1-1,TRBV9
CASSLGNTIYF,TGTGCCAGCAGCCTTGGAAACACCATATATTTT,NA,NA,TRBJ1-3,TRBV7-6
CASRGLAGSSYEQYF,TGTGCCAGCAGAGGACTAGCGGGGAGCTCCTACGAGCAGTACTTC,NA,TRBD2,TRBJ2-7,TRBV27
CASSRDSNSGNTIYF,TGTGCCAGCAGCCGGGACAGTAACTCTGGAAACACCATATATTTT,NA,TRBD1,TRBJ1-3,TRBV7-2
CASSLRVQPQHF,TGTGCCAGCAGCCTCAGGGTGCAGCCCCAGCATTTT,NA,NA,TRBJ1-5,TRBV6-6